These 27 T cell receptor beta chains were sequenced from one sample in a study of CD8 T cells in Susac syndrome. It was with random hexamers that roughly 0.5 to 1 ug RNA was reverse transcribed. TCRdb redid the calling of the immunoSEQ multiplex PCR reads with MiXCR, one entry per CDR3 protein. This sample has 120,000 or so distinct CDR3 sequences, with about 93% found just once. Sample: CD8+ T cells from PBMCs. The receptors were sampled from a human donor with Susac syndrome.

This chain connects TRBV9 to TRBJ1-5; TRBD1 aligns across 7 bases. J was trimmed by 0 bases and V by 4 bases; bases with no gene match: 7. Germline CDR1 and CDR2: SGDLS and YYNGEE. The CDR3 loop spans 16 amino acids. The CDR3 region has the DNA TGTGCCAGCAGCCCCGGGACAGACAATAGCAATCAGCCCCAGCATTTT. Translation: CASSPGTDNSNQPQHF.

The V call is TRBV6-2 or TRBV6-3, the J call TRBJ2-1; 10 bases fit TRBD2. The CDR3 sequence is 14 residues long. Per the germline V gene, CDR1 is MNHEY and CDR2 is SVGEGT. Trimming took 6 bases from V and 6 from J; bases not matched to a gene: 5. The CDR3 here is CASSLAGEINEQFF. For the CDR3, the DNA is TGTGCCAGCAGCCTAGCGGGAGAAATCAATGAGCAGTTCTTC.

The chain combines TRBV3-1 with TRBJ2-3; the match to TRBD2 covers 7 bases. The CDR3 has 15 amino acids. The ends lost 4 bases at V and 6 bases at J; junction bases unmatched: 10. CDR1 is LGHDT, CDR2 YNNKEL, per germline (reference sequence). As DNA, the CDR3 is TGTGCCAGCAGCCCAGCGGGACGGGAGGCCGATACGCAGTATTTT. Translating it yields CASSPAGREADTQYF.

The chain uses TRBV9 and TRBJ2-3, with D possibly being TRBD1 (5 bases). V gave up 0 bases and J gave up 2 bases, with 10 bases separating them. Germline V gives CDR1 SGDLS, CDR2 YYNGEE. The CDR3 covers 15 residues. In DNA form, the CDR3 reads TGTGCCAGCAGCGTAGGGGGCAGTTTCACAGATACGCAGTATTTT. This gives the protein CASSVGGSFTDTQYF.

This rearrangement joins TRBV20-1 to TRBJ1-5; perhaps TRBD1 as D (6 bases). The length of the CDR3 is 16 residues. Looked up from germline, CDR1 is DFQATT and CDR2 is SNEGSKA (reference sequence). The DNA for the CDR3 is TGCAGGAGGGGGACACAGGGAGGTGGTCATCGGCAGCCCCAGCATTTT. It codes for CRRGTQGGGHRQPQHF.

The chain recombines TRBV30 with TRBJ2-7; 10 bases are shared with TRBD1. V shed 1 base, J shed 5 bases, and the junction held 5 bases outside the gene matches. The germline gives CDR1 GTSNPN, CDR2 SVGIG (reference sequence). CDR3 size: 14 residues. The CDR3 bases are TGTGCCTGGAGTGCGGGACAGGGGTCTCACGAGCAGTACTTC. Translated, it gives CAWSAGQGSHEQYF.

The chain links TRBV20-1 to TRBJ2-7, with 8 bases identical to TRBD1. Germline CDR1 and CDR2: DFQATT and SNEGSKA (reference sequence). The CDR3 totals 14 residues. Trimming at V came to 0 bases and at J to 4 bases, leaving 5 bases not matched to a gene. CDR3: CSARDRQGRYEQYF. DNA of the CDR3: TGCAGTGCTAGAGATCGACAGGGGAGATACGAGCAGTACTTC.

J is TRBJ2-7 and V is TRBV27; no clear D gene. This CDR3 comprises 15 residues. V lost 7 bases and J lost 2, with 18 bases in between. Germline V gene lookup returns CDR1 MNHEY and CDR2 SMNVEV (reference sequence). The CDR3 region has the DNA TGTGCCAGCAAAGTTTACCAGTCATGGGCCTACGAGCAGTACTTC. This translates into CASKVYQSWAYEQYF.

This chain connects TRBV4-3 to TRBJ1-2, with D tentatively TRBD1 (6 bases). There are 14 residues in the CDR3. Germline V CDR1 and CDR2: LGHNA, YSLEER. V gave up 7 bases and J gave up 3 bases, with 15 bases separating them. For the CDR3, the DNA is TGCGCCAGCACCCCCGGGACATCTGACTATGGCTACACCTTC. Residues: CASTPGTSDYGYTF.

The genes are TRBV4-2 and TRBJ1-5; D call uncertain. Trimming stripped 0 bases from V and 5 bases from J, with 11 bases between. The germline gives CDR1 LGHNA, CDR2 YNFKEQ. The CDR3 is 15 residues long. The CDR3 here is CASSQDDEGYQPQHF. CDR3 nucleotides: TGTGCCAGCAGCCAAGATGATGAGGGATATCAGCCCCAGCATTTT.

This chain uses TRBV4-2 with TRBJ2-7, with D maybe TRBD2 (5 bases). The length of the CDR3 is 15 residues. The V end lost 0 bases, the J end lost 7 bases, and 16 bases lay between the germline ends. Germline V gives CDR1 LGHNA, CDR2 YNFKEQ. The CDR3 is CASSQETTSPREQYF. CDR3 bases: TGTGCCAGCAGCCAAGAGACCACTAGTCCCCGGGAGCAGTACTTC.

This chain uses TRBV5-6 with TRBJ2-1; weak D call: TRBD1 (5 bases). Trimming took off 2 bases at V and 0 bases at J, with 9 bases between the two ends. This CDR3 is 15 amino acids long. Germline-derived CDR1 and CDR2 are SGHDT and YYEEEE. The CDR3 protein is CASSFVQDSYNEQFF. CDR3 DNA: TGTGCCAGCAGCTTTGTACAGGACTCCTACAATGAGCAGTTCTTC.

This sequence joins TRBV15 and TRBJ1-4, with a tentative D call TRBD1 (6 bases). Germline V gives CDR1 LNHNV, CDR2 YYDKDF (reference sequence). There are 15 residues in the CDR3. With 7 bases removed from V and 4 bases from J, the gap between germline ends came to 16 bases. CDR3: CATTLGRTDNEKLFF. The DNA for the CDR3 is TGTGCCACCACACTTGGGCGGACAGATAATGAAAAACTGTTTTTT.

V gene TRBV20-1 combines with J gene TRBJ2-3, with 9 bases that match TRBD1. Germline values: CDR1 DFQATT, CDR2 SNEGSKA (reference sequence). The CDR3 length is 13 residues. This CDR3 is CSGKQGATDTQYF. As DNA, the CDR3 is TGCAGCGGGAAACAGGGGGCCACAGATACGCAGTATTTT.

The CDR3, as DNA: TGTGCCAGCAGAGTAGCGGGGGTCGCGTACAATGAGCAGTTCTTC. It yields the protein CASRVAGVAYNEQFF. The rearrangement links TRBV6-1 to TRBJ2-1, with 9 nucleotides matching TRBD2. Trimming removed 6 bases from V and 4 bases from J; junction bases left unmatched: 7. Germline lookup yields CDR1 MNHNS and CDR2 SASEGT. The CDR3 has 15 residues.

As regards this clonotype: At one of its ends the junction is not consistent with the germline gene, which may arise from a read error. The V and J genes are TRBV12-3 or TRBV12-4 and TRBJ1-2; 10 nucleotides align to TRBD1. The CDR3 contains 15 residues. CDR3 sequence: CASRERTGGNYGYPF. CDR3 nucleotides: TGTGCCAGCAGGGAGAGGACAGGGGGTAACTATGGCTACCCCTTC.

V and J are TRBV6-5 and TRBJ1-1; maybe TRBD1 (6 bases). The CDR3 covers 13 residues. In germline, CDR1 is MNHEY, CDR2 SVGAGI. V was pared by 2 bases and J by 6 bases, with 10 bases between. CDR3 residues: CASSYRGRAEAFF. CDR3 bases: TGTGCCAGCAGTTACAGGGGGAGGGCTGAAGCTTTCTTT.

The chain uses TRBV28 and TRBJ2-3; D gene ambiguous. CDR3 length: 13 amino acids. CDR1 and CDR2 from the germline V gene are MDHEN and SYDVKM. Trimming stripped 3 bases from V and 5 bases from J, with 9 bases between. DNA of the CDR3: TGTGCCAGCAGTTTGGGTCCCGTAGATACGCAGTATTTT. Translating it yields CASSLGPVDTQYF. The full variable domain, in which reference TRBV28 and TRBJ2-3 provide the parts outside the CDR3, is DVKVTQSSRYLVKRTGEKVFLECVQDMDHENMFWYRQDPGLGLRLIYFSYDVKMKEKGDIPEGYSVSREKKERFSLILESASTNQTSMYLCASSLGPVDTQYFGPGTRLTVL.

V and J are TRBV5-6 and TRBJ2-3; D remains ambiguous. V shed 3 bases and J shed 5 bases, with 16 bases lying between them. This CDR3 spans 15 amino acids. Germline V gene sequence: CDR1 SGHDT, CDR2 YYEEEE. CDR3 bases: TGTGCCAGCAGCTCCCTTTTGGTAGATTTAGATACGCAGTATTTT. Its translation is CASSSLLVDLDTQYF.

The CDR3 DNA follows: TGCAGTGCTAGAGTGGGCGGGAGTACAGAGACCCAGTACTTC. Translated, it gives CSARVGGSTETQYF. The rearrangement joins TRBV20-1 to TRBJ2-5; TRBD2 matches at 7 bases. J lost 4 bases, V lost 1 base, and 6 bases had no gene match. Germline loops: CDR1 DFQATT, CDR2 SNEGSKA (reference sequence). This CDR3 has 14 amino acids.

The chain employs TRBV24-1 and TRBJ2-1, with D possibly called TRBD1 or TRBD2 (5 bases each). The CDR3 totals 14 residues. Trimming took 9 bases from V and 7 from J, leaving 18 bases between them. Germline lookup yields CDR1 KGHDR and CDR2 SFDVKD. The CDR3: CATQDRGEINEQFF. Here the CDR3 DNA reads TGTGCCACCCAAGATAGGGGAGAAATTAATGAGCAGTTCTTC.

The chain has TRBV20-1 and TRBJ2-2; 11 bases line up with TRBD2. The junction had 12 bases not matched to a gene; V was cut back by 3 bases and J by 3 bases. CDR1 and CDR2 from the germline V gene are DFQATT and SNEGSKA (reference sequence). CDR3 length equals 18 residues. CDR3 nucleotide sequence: TGCAGTGCTAGGGGTCTAGCGGGGGGCCCAAGGTACACCGGGGAGCTGTTTTTT. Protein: CSARGLAGGPRYTGELFF.

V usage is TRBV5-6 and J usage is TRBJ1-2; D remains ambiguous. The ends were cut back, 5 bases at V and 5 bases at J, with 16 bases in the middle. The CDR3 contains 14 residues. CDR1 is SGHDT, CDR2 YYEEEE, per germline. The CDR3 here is CASSSGQMAYGYTF. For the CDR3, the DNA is TGTGCCAGCAGTTCGGGCCAAATGGCGTATGGCTACACCTTC.

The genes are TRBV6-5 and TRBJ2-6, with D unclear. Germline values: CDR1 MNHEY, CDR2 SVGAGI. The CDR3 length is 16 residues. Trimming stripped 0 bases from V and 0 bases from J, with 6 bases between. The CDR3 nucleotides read TGTGCCAGCAGTTACTCCCCGGGCTCTGGGGCCAACGTCCTGACTTTC. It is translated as CASSYSPGSGANVLTF.

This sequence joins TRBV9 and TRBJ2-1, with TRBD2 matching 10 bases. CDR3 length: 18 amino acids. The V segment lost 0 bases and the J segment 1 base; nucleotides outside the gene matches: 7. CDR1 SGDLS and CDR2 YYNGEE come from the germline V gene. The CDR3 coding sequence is TGTGCCAGCAGCGTAGCGGTTAGCGGGGGGCTATCCTACAATGAGCAGTTCTTC. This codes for CASSVAVSGGLSYNEQFF.

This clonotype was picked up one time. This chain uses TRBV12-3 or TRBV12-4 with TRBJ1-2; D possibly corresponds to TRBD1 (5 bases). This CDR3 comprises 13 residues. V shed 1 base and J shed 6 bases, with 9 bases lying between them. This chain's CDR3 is CASSLGDGDGYTF. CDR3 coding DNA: TGTGCCAGCAGTTTAGGGGACGGAGATGGCTACACCTTC.

This chain's CDR3 is CASSVTGSLTDTQYF. CDR3 nucleotide sequence: TGTGCCAGCAGCGTAACAGGGTCATTGACAGATACGCAGTATTTT. The chain has TRBV9 and TRBJ2-3, with D maybe TRBD1 (6 bases). Trimming took off 1 base at V and 3 bases at J, with 12 bases between the two ends. Germline CDR1 is SGDLS and CDR2 is YYNGEE. The CDR3 loop spans 15 amino acids. Full variable domain (rest looked up from reference TRBV9 and TRBJ2-3): DSGVTQTPKHLITATGQRVTLRCSPRSGDLSVYWYQQSLDQGLQFLIQYYNGEERAKGNILERFSAQQFPDLHSELNLSSLELGDSALYFCASSVTGSLTDTQYFGPGTRLTVL.